The clone carrying this T cell receptor (beta chain) occurred many times. The target antigen is unknown. The data are from a study of breast tumors, draining lymph nodes, adjacent tissues. MiXCR, applied by TCRdb to the multiplex PCR reads, yields one record per CDR3 protein. The table lists 150,000 or so distinct CDR3 sequences, around 33% of them singletons. Breast cancer patients provided tissue from their axillary draining lymph nodes. Points from the study as a whole: Compared with lymph nodes, tumors were less diverse; compared with nontumor tissue, more.

The germline V and J ends were trimmed by 6 bases and 5 bases, with 6 bases remaining between them. This CDR3 spans 11 amino acids. Germline assignment: CDR1 KGHSH and CDR2 LQKENI. The gene calls are TRBV18 and TRBJ2-3; no definite D call. The clonotype was recovered from a female donor with breast cancer. Some clones in this sample may be carry-over from other donors' samples. What was sequenced was axillary lymph node tissue. The CDR3 coding sequence is TGTGCCAGCTCGCCCCAAGATACGCAGTATTTT. Its translation: CASSPQDTQYF. Together with reference TRBV18 and TRBJ2-3, the CDR3 gives the full variable domain: NAGVMQNPRHLVRRRGQEARLRCSPMKGHSHVYWYRQLPEEGLKFMVYLQKENIIDESGMPKERFSAEFPKEGPSILRIQQVVRGDSAAYFCASSPQDTQYFGPGTRLTVL.